The next 9 T cell receptor beta chains were all read from a single sample in a study of blood T cell repertoires in COVID-19. Sequencing was performed with immunoSEQ multiplex PCR; in TCRdb, only in-frame clones are kept and a portion is missing. The sample records about 150,000 clones, around 85% being singletons. Sequencing was done on a sample of peripheral blood. These receptor sequences come from an older woman with acute or convalescent COVID-19.

For the CDR3, the DNA is TGTGCCAGCGCCCCAAGGGGGGGCCACAATGAGCAGTTCTTC. Translating gives CASAPRGGHNEQFF. V usage is TRBV11-2 and J usage is TRBJ2-1; TRBD2 is a possible D gene (7 bases). Trimming took 8 bases from V and 5 from J, leaving 16 bases between them. Germline V gives CDR1 SGHAT, CDR2 FQNNGV. This CDR3 region has 14 residues.

This clone turned up a few times. The chain recombines TRBV11-2 with TRBJ1-5; weak D call: TRBD1 (5 bases). V lost 3 bases and J lost 5, with 8 bases in between. The germline CDR1 and CDR2 sequences are SGHAT and FQNNGV. This CDR3 is built from 13 residues. The CDR3 loop reads CASSLGPDQPQHF. The CDR3 DNA follows: TGTGCCAGCAGCTTGGGGCCCGATCAGCCCCAGCATTTT.

The CDR3 region is CASSFEGHNEQFF. CDR3 nucleotides: TGCGCCAGCAGCTTTGAGGGTCACAATGAGCAGTTCTTC. The chain recombines TRBV5-1 with TRBJ2-1; weak D call: TRBD2 (5 bases). Germline V lookup: CDR1 SGHRS, CDR2 YFSETQ. V was pared by 2 bases and J by 5 bases, with 8 bases between. CDR3 length equals 13 residues.

The gene calls are TRBV9 and TRBJ2-7, with D possibly matching TRBD2 (5 bases). CDR1 is SGDLS, CDR2 YYNGEE, per germline. Between the trimmed V and J ends, which lost 4 bases and 7 bases, there was a span of 18 bases. This CDR3 comprises 14 residues. In DNA form, the CDR3 reads TGTGCCAGCAGCTCCAATCTCGGGGTTCCGGAGCAGTACTTC. This encodes CASSSNLGVPEQYF. The whole variable domain, remainder taken from reference TRBV9 and TRBJ2-7, is DSGVTQTPKHLITATGQRVTLRCSPRSGDLSVYWYQQSLDQGLQFLIQYYNGEERAKGNILERFSAQQFPDLHSELNLSSLELGDSALYFCASSSNLGVPEQYFGPGTRLTVT.

The chain employs TRBV7-6 and TRBJ2-1; 7 bases fit TRBD2. The CDR3 runs to 15 residues. CDR1 is SGHVS and CDR2 is FNYEAQ in the germline V gene. With V trimmed by 5 bases and J by 10 bases, 14 bases remained unmatched. This CDR3 reads CASSPAVAPGGEQFF. The CDR3 DNA is TGTGCCAGCAGCCCAGCCGTGGCACCCGGGGGGGAGCAGTTCTTC.

This clone showed up just once. Distinct nucleotide sequences in the sample also encode this CDR3. V usage is TRBV2 and J usage is TRBJ1-1, with D possibly matching TRBD1 (6 bases). Germline V CDR1 and CDR2: SNHLY, FYNNEI. This CDR3 spans 13 amino acids. V gave up 6 bases and J gave up 1 base, with 9 bases separating them. CDR3 sequence reads: CASSLQGNTEAFF. The CDR3 nucleotides read TGTGCCAGCAGCCTACAGGGGAACACTGAAGCTTTCTTT.

The sample holds a few counts of this clone. V is TRBV6-5 and J is TRBJ1-1, with D maybe TRBD1 (5 bases). V dropped 3 bases and J dropped 5 bases, with 10 bases sitting between them. CDR3 length: 13 amino acids. CDR1 and CDR2 (germline): MNHEY, SVGAGI. The CDR3 loop reads CASSYGAGTEAFF. The CDR3 nucleotides read TGTGCCAGCAGTTATGGGGCGGGAACTGAAGCTTTCTTT.

The rearrangement uses TRBV28 and TRBJ1-5; D is unclear. The CDR3 is 12 residues long. Germline values: CDR1 MDHEN, CDR2 SYDVKM. Trimming removed 3 bases from V and 7 bases from J, with 7 bases in between. The CDR3: CASSLQRQPQHF. CDR3 in DNA: TGTGCCAGCAGTTTGCAACGGCAGCCCCAGCATTTT.

This chain joins TRBV7-7 and TRBJ1-6; TRBD1 agrees at 9 bases. Trimming cost V 4 bases and J 6 bases; bases outside gene matches: 4. This CDR3 has 15 residues. Germline V CDR1 and CDR2: SSHAT, FNYEAQ (reference sequence). CDR3 sequence reads: CASSYWTGANSPLHF. As DNA, the CDR3 is TGTGCCAGCAGCTATTGGACAGGGGCTAATTCACCCCTCCACTTT.